The 2 T cell receptor beta chains listed next were all sequenced from one sample in a study of T cell responses to AZD1222 COVID-19 vaccine. The data were produced by immunoSEQ multiplex PCR, yet TCRdb's version contains in-frame clones alone and is incomplete. The sample contains over 100,000 clones, 80% to 90% of which appear only once. The specimen was peripheral blood, collected on day 0 of AZD1222 vaccination. These receptors were collected from an adult in good health.

This sequence joins TRBV9 and TRBJ2-3, with 10 bases that match TRBD2. The CDR3 contains 16 residues. V lost 0 bases to trimming and J lost 5 bases; unmatched junction nucleotides: 6. Germline values: CDR1 SGDLS, CDR2 YYNGEE. This CDR3 reads CASSVESGRAQDTQYF. In nucleotides, the CDR3 is TGTGCCAGCAGCGTAGAGAGCGGGAGGGCCCAAGATACGCAGTATTTT.

V usage is TRBV7-9 and J usage is TRBJ2-7; perhaps TRBD2 as D (5 bases). V lost 1 base and J 1 base, leaving 11 bases between the germline ends. The length of the CDR3 is 15 residues. Per the germline V gene, CDR1 is SEHNR and CDR2 is FQNEAQ (reference sequence). The CDR3 loop is CASSLEGRTSYEQYF. The CDR3 DNA reads as TGTGCCAGCAGCTTAGAAGGTAGGACTTCCTACGAGCAGTACTTC.